This T cell receptor (beta chain) was identified during a study of CD8+ T cells in alopecia areata. Points from the study as a whole: Clonality was higher in lesional than normal scalp, especially in alopecia totalis/universalis. Sequence data from scalp samples additionally include resident alphabeta T cells of normal skin. Clarity of TCR sharing across patients fell short of that in mice, possibly HLA-related.

This clone was counted many times. Its target is unknown. A junction boundary mismatches the germline segment, possibly from a read error. Investigators isolated RNA and reverse transcribed it into cDNA to act as the sequencing template. The table came from immunoSEQ multiplex PCR; TCRdb's copy has only in-frame clones and leaves some out. The sample has about 200,000 clones, around three fifths seen once; the top ten hold roughly 5%. The researchers isolated CD4+ and CD8+ T cells from PBMCs by sorting. CDR1 and CDR2 from the germline V gene are LNHDA and SQIVND (reference sequence). The CDR3 spans 15 residues.

The receptor's source is a human donor in good health. V usage is TRBV19 and J usage is TRBJ1-2, with a weak D call TRBD1 (5 bases). Sequencing was performed on CD8+ T cells sorted from blood. CDR3 amino acids: CASRQPTDREGKEDF. The CDR3, as DNA: TGTGCCAGTAGACAACCTACGGACCGGGAGGGGAAAGAGGACTTC.